This T cell receptor (beta chain) was identified in a study of post-analysis software for immune sequencing data. Background on the study: Some patients lacked subtype; others had relapsing-remitting, secondary progressive or progressive-relapsing disease.

Study outcomes and limitations: The five TRBV segments detected at higher frequency in patients than in controls included TRBV5-6, TRBV5-1 and TRBV20-1. Samples prepared in the same batch strongly co-clustered by F measure. Normalized Chao1 diversity was significantly lower in multiple sclerosis patients than in controls.

The V gene lost 8 bases and the J gene lost 8 bases, with 16 bases spanning the gap. Germline assignment: CDR1 DFQATT and CDR2 SNEGSKA (reference sequence). The CDR3 runs 12 residues. Turning to this clonotype: Its specificity is unknown.

TCR beta cDNA libraries had unique molecular identifiers. Yield was some 540,000 cDNA molecules from roughly 0.93 to 9.6 million T cells. TCRdb reanalysed the PCR reads using MiXCR and keeps one entry per CDR3 protein. Among almost 700,000 distinct CDR3 sequences listed, 59% were seen once. Sequences were obtained from blood. The chain combines TRBV20-1 with TRBJ2-1; D is tentatively TRBD1 or TRBD2 (5 bases each). This receptor was taken from a girl aged 2 to 9 with multiple sclerosis. The CDR3 sequence is CSPGTPGYEQFF. The CDR3 coding sequence is TGCAGTCCCGGGACCCCGGGGTATGAGCAGTTCTTC.